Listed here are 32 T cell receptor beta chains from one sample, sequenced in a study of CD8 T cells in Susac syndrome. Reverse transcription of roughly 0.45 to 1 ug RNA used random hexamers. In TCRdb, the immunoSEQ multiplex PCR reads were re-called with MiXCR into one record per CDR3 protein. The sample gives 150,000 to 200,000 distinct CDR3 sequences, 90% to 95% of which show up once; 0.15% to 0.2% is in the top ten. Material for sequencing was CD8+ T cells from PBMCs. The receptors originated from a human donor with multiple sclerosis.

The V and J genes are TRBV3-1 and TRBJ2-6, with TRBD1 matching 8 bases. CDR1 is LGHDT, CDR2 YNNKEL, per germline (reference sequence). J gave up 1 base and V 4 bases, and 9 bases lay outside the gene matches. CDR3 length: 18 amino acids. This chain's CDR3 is CASSLRQGLLSGANVLTF. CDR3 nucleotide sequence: TGTGCCAGCAGCCTCAGACAGGGGCTACTGTCTGGGGCCAACGTCCTGACTTTC. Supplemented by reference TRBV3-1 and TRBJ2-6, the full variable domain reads DTAVSQTPKYLVTQMGNDKSIKCEQNLGHDTMYWYKQDSKKFLKIMFSYNNKELIINETVPNRFSPKSPDKAHLNLHINSLELGDSAVYFCASSLRQGLLSGANVLTFGAGSRLTVL.

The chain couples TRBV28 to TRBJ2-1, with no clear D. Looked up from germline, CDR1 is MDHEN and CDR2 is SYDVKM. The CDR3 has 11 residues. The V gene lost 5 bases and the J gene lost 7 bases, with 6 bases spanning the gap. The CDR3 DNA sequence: TGTGCCAGCAGTCCAATAAATGAGCAGTTCTTC. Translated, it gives CASSPINEQFF.

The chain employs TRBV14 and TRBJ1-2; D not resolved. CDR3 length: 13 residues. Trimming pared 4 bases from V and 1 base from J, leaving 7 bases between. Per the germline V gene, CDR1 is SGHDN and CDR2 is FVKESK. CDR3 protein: CASSPSINYGYTF. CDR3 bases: TGTGCCAGCAGCCCCTCAATTAACTATGGCTACACCTTC.

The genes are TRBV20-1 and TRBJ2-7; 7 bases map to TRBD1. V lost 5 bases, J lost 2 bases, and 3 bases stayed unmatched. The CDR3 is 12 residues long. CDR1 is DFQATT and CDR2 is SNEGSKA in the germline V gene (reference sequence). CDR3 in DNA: TGCAGTGCTGGGACAGTTACCTACGAGCAGTACTTC. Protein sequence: CSAGTVTYEQYF.

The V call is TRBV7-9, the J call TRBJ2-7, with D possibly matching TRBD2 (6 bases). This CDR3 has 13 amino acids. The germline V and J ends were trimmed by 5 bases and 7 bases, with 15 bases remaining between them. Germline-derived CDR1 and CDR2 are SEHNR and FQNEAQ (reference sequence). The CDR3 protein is CASSPTRSGEQYF. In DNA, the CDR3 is TGTGCCAGCAGCCCAACCCGGAGCGGGGAGCAGTACTTC.

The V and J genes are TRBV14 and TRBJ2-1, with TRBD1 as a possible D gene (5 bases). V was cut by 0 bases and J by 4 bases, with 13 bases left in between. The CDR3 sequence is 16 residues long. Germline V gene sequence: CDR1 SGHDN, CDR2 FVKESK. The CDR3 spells CASSQDRAGPYNEQFF. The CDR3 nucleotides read TGTGCCAGCAGCCAAGACAGGGCAGGGCCATACAATGAGCAGTTCTTC.

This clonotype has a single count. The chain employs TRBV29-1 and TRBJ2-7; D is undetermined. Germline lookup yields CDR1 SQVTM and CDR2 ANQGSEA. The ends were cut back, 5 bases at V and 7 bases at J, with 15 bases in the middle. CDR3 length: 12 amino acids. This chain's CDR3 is CSVTPGPEEQYF. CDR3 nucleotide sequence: TGCAGCGTTACCCCCGGACCGGAGGAGCAGTACTTC.

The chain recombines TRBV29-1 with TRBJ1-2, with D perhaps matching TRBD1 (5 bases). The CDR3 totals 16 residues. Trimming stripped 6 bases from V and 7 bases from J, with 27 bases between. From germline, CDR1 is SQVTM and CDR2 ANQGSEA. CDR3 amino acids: CSVRSSSGADWRGYTF. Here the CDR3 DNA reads TGCAGCGTCAGGTCATCCTCCGGGGCGGATTGGCGTGGCTACACCTTC.

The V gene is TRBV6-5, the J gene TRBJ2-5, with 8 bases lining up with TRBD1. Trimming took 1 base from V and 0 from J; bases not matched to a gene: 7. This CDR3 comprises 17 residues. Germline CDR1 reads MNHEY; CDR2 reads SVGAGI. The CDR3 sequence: CASSYYATGDYQETQYF. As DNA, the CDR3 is TGTGCCAGCAGTTACTATGCGACAGGGGACTACCAAGAGACCCAGTACTTC.

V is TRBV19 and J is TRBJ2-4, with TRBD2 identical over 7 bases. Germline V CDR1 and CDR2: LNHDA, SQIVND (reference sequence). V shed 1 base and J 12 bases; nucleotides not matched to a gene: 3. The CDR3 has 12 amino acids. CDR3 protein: CASSIGLADQYF. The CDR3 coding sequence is TGTGCCAGTAGTATAGGACTAGCAGATCAGTACTTC.

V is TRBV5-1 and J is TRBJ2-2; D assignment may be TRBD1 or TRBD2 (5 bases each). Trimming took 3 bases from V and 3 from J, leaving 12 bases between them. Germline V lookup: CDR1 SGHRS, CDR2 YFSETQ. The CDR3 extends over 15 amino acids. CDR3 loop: CASSSSGTDTGELFF. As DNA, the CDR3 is TGCGCCAGCAGCTCGTCCGGGACCGACACCGGGGAGCTGTTTTTT.

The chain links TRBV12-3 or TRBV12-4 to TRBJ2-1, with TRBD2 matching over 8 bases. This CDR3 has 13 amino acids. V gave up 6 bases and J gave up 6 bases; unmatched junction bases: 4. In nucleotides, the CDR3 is TGTGCCAGCAGACGTGGGACTAGCAATGAGCAGTTCTTC. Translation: CASRRGTSNEQFF.

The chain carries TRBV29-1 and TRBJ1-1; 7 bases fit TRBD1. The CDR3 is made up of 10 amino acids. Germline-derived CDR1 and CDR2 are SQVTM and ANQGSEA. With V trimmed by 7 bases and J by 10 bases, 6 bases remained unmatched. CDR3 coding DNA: TGCAGCGCCTATGACAGGGTAGCTTTCTTT. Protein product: CSAYDRVAFF. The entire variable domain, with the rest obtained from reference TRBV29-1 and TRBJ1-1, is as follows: SAVISQKPSRDICQRGTSLTIQCQVDSQVTMMFWYRQQPGQSLTLIATANQGSEATYESGFVIDKFPISRPNLTFSTLTVSNMSPEDSSIYLCSAYDRVAFFGQGTRLTVV.

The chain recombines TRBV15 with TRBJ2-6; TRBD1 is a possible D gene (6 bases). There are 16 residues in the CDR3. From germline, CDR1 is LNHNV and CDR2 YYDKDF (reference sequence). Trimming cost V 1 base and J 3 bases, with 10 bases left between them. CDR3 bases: TGTGCCACCAGCAGAGCACAGGGACGTGGGGCCAACGTCCTGACTTTC. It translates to CATSRAQGRGANVLTF.

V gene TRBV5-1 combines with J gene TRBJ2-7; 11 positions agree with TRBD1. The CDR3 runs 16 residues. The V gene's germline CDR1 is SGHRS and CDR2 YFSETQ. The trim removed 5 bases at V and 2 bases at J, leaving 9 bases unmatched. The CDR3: CASRAGQGADAYEQYF. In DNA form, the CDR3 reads TGCGCCAGCAGAGCAGGACAGGGGGCTGACGCCTACGAGCAGTACTTC.

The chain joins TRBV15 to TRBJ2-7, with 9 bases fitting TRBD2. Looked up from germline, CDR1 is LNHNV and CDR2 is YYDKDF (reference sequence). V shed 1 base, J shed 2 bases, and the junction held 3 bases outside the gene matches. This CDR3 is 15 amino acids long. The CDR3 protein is CATSRGASGAYEQYF. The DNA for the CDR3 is TGTGCCACCAGCAGAGGGGCTAGCGGGGCCTACGAGCAGTACTTC.

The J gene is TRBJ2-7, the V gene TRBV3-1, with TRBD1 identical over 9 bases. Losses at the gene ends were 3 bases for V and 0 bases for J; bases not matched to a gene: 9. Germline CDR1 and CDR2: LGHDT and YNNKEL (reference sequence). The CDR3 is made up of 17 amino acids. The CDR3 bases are TGTGCCAGCAGCCAGGAGGGACAGGGAATGATCTCCTACGAGCAGTACTTC. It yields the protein CASSQEGQGMISYEQYF.

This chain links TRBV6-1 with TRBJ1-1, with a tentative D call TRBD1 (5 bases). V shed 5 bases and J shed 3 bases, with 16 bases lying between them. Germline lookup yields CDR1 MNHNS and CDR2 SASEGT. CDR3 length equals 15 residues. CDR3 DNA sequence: TGTGCCAGCAGTCCACTTCCGACAGTGTACACTGAAGCTTTCTTT. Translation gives CASSPLPTVYTEAFF.

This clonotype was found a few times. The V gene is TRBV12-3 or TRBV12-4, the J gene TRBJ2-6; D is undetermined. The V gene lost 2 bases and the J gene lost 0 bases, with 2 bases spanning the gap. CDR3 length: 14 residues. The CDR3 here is CASSLISGANVLTF. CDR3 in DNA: TGTGCCAGCAGTTTAATCTCTGGGGCCAACGTCCTGACTTTC.

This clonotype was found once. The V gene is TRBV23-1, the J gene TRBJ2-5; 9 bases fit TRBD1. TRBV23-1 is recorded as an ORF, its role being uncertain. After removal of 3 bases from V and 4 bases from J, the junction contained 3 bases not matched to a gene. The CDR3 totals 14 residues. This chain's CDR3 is CASSQGQGLETQYF. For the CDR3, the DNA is TGCGCCAGCAGTCAGGGACAGGGCTTAGAGACCCAGTACTTC.

CDR3 in amino acids: CAYREVSYNEQFF. In DNA, the CDR3 is TGTGCCTATCGGGAGGTCTCCTACAATGAGCAGTTCTTC. V and J are TRBV30 and TRBJ2-1; 7 bases line up with TRBD2. Germline trimming cut 7 bases from V and 0 bases from J; bases unmatched to any gene: 3. The CDR3 loop spans 13 amino acids. Germline CDR1 reads GTSNPN; CDR2 reads SVGIG (reference sequence).

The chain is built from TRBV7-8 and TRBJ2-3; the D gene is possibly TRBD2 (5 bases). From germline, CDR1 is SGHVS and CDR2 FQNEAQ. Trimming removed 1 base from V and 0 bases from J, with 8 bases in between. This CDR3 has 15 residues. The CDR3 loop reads CASSLVGGSTDTQYF. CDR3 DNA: TGTGCCAGCAGCTTAGTGGGCGGGAGCACAGATACGCAGTATTTT.

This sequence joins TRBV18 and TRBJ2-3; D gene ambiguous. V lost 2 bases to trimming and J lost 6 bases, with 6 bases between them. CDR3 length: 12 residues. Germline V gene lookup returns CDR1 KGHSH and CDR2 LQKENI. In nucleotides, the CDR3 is TGTGCCAGCTCACCAGCCCCGGATACGCAGTATTTT. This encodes CASSPAPDTQYF.

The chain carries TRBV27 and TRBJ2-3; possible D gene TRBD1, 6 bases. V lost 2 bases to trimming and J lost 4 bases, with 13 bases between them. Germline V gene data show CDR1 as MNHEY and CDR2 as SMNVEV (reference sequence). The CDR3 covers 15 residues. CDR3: CASSLLRGCPDTQYF. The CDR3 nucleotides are TGTGCCAGCAGTTTACTGAGGGGGTGTCCAGATACGCAGTATTTT.

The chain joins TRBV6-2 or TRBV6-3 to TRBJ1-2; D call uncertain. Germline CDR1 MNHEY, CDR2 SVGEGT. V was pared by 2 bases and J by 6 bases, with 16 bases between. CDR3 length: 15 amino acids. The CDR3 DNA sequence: TGTGCCAGCAGTTACACCCTCGGACTCTGGCATGGCTACACCTTC. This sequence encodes CASSYTLGLWHGYTF.

The CDR3, as DNA: TGTGCCACCAGTGGTCGTTTGCACAAGAACTATGGCTACACCTTC. The encoded protein is CATSGRLHKNYGYTF. The chain carries TRBV24-1 and TRBJ1-2; D uncertain. This CDR3 contains 15 residues. Germline V lookup: CDR1 KGHDR, CDR2 SFDVKD. V was cut by 5 bases and J by 2 bases, with 14 bases left in between.

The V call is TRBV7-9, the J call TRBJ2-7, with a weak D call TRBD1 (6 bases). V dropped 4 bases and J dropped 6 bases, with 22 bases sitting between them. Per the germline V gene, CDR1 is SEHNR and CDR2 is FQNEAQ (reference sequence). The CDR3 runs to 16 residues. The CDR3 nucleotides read TGTGCCAGCAGCTCCCCGCTCCGACAGGCCCGGGGCGAGCAGTACTTC. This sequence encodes CASSSPLRQARGEQYF.

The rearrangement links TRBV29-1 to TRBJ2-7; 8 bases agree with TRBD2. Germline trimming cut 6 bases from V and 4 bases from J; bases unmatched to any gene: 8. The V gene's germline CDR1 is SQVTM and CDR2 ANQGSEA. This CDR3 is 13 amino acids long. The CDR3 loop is CSVDFGGAYEQYF. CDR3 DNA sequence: TGCAGCGTGGACTTCGGGGGGGCTTACGAGCAGTACTTC.

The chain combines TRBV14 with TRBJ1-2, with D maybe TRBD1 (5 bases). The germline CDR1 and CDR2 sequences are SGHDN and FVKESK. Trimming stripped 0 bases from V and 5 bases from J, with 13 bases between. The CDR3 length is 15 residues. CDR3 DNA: TGTGCCAGCAGCCAAGATCGCAGGGTGGGGTATGGCTACACCTTC. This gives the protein CASSQDRRVGYGYTF.

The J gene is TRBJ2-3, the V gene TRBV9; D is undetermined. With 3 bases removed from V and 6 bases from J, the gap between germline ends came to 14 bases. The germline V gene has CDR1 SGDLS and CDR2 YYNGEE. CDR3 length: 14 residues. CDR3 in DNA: TGTGCCAGCAGCGCTGCCGGCGGATTGGATACGCAGTATTTT. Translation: CASSAAGGLDTQYF.

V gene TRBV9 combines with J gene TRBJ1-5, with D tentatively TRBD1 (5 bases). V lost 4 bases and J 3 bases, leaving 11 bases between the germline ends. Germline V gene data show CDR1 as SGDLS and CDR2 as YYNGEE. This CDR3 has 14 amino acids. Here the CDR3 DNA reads TGTGCCAGCAGCTCGGGACTGCCCAATCAGCCCCAGCATTTT. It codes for CASSSGLPNQPQHF.

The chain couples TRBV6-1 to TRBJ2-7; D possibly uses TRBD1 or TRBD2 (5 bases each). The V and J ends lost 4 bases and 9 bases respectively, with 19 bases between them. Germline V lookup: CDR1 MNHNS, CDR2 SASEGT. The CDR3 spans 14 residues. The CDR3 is CASSALGTVLWQYF. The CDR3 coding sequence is TGTGCCAGCAGTGCACTGGGGACGGTGCTTTGGCAGTACTTC.